The clone carrying this TCR beta chain was counted many times. The antigen remains unidentified. This specimen belongs to a study of early T cells in non-severe SARS-CoV-2 infection. Individually, cDNA molecules had unique molecular identifiers attached to them. Each CDR3 protein gets one entry after TCRdb re-called the 5' RACE reads with MiXCR. The table lists around 26,000 distinct CDR3 sequences, around 4.8% of them singletons. Germline-derived CDR1 and CDR2 are SNHLY and FYNNEI. This CDR3 is 15 amino acids long. With 8 bases removed from V and 0 bases from J, the gap between germline ends came to 14 bases. Points from the study as a whole: VDJdb-based matching was biased toward anti-spike CD8 responses and missed private and CD4 specificities.

V gene TRBV2 combines with J gene TRBJ1-5; D not certain. This receptor was identified in an adult who was a healthcare worker with PCR-confirmed SARS-CoV-2 infection or an uninfected control (not recorded which). Sample: whole blood. CDR3 coding DNA: TGTGCCAGCGGGGAGGGTTGGAATAGCAATCAGCCCCAGCATTTT. Protein: CASGEGWNSNQPQHF. Complete variable domain (other parts from reference TRBV2 and TRBJ1-5): EPEVTQTPSHQVTQMGQEVILRCVPISNHLYFYWYRQILGQKVEFLVSFYNNEISEKSEIFDDQFSVERPDGSNFTLKIRSTKLEDSAMYFCASGEGWNSNQPQHFGDGTRLSIL.